These T cell receptor beta chains were read from a single sample in a study of T cells in Graves' hyperthyroidism and ophthalmopathy. TCRdb re-called the multiplex PCR reads through MiXCR, storing one row per CDR3 protein. The table records 500,000 to 750,000 distinct CDR3 sequences, 35% to 55% of them present only once. Input material: peripheral blood or thyroid tissue (not recorded which). These receptors all stem from a woman younger than 30 with Graves' hyperthyroidism. The CDR3 runs from the conserved cysteine through the conserved F or W. Fields, in order: J gene, V gene, CDR3 protein.

J gene: TRBJ1-2; V gene: TRBV24-1; CDR3 protein: CATSDPGSSGNTF
J gene: TRBJ1-4; V gene: TRBV10-3; CDR3 protein: CAISESGQGNEKLFF
J gene: TRBJ2-7; V gene: TRBV15; CDR3 protein: CATSSRQGTTYEQYF
J gene: TRBJ1-6; V gene: TRBV20-1; CDR3 protein: CSARVGGWGHNSPLHF
J gene: TRBJ1-2; V gene: TRBV15; CDR3 protein: CATSSQGLEAYGYTF
J gene: TRBJ1-3; V gene: TRBV29-1; CDR3 protein: CSVTVSSGNTIYF
J gene: TRBJ1-1; V gene: TRBV19; CDR3 protein: CATQGHGKTEAFF
J gene: TRBJ2-7; V gene: TRBV6-1; CDR3 protein: CASSEWRTDTYEQYF
J gene: TRBJ2-7; V gene: TRBV5-1; CDR3 protein: CASSMGGMDEQYF
J gene: TRBJ2-7; V gene: TRBV6-2/TRBV6-3; CDR3 protein: CASSYSEGREQYF
J gene: TRBJ2-7; V gene: TRBV20-1; CDR3 protein: CSAPLSAGREQYF
J gene: TRBJ1-6; V gene: TRBV7-2; CDR3 protein: CASSQDRATSPLHF
J gene: TRBJ2-7; V gene: TRBV7-7; CDR3 protein: CASSLGPWDYEQYF
J gene: TRBJ2-5; V gene: TRBV29-1; CDR3 protein: CSQDRKTQYF
J gene: TRBJ1-6; V gene: TRBV30; CDR3 protein: CAWSVSRGRRSPLHF
J gene: TRBJ1-1; V gene: TRBV5-1; CDR3 protein: CASSDRGGKAFF
J gene: TRBJ1-3; V gene: TRBV7-3; CDR3 protein: CASSPETGGTIYF
J gene: TRBJ2-6; V gene: TRBV7-9; CDR3 protein: CASSLMAKGANVLTF
J gene: TRBJ1-1; V gene: TRBV12-3/TRBV12-4; CDR3 protein: CASSPHERTEAFF
J gene: TRBJ2-1; V gene: TRBV7-6; CDR3 protein: CASSLSIQGFGEQFF
J gene: TRBJ2-5; V gene: TRBV9; CDR3 protein: CASGTSGEETQYF
J gene: TRBJ2-7; V gene: TRBV28; CDR3 protein: CASMLGGYEQYF
J gene: TRBJ1-1; V gene: TRBV10-3; CDR3 protein: CAGTGGNTEAFF
J gene: TRBJ1-1; V gene: TRBV29-1; CDR3 protein: CSVETGQGSTEAFF
J gene: TRBJ2-1; V gene: TRBV7-9; CDR3 protein: CASSTPQLAGSGNEQFF
J gene: TRBJ2-7; V gene: TRBV12-3/TRBV12-4; CDR3 protein: CASSFEAGITYEQYF